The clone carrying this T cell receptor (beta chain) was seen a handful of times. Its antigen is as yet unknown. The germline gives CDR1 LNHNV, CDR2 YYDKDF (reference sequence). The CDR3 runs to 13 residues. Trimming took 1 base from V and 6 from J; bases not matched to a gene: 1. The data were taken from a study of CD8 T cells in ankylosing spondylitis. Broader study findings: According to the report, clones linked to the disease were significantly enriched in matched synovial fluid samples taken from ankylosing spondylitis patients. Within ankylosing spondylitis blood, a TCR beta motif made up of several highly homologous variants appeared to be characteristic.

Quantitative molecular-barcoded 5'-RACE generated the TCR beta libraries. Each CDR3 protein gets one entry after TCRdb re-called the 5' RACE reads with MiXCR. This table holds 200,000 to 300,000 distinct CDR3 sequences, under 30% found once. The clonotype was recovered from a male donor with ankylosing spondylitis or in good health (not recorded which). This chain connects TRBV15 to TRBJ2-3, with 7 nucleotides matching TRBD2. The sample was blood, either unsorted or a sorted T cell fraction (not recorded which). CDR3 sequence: CATSRGGGDTQYF. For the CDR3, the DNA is TGTGCCACCAGCAGAGGGGGGGGGGATACGCAGTATTTT. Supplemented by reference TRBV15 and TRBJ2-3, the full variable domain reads DAMVIQNPRYQVTQFGKPVTLSCSQTLNHNVMYWYQQKSSQAPKLLFHYYDKDFNNEADTPDNFQSRRPNTSFCFLDIRSPGLGDTAMYLCATSRGGGDTQYFGPGTRLTVL.